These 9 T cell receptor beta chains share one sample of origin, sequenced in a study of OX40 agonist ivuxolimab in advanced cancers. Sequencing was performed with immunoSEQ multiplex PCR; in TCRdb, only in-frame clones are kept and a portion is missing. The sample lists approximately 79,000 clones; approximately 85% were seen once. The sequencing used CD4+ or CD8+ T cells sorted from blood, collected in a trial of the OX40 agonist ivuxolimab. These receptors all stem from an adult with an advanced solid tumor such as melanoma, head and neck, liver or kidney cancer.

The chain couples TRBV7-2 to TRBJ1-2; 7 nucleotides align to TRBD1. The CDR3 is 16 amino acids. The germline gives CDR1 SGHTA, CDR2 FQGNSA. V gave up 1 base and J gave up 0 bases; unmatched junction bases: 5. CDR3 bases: TGTGCCAGCAGCTTAGGCGGACAGGCTGCTAACTATGGCTACACCTTC. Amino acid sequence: CASSLGGQAANYGYTF.

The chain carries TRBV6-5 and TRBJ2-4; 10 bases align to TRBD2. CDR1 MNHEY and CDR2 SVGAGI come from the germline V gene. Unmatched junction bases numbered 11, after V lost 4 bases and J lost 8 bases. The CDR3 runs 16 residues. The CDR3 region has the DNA TGTGCCAGCAGTTCTCCAAGAGCGGGGGGGCTAGACATTCAGTACTTC. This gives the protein CASSSPRAGGLDIQYF.

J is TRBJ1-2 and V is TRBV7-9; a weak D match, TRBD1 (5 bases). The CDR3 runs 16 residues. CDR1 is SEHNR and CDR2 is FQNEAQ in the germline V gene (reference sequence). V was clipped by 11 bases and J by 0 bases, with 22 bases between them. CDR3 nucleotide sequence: TGTGCCGGGACCACGACTAAACGGGGGGCTAACTATGGCTACACCTTC. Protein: CAGTTTKRGANYGYTF.

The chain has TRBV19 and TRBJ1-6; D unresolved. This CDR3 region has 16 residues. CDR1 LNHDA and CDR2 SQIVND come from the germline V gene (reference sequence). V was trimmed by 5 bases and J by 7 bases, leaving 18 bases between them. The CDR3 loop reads CASSPGVGFENSPLHF. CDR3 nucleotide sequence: TGTGCCAGTAGTCCTGGAGTTGGGTTTGAAAATTCACCCCTCCACTTT.

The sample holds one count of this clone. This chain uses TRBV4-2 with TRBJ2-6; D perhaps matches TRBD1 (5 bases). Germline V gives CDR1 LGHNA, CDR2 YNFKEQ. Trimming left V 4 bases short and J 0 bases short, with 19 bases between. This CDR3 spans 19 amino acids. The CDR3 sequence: CASSLGQGVFSSGANVLTF. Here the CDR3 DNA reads TGTGCCAGCAGCCTCGGACAAGGGGTGTTTAGCTCTGGGGCCAACGTCCTGACTTTC.

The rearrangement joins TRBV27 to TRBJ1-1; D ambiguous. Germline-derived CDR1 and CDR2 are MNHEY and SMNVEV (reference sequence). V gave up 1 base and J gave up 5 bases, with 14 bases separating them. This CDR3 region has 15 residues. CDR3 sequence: CASSLWSRLSTEAFF. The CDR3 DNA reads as TGTGCCAGCAGTTTATGGTCCAGGCTGAGTACTGAAGCTTTCTTT.

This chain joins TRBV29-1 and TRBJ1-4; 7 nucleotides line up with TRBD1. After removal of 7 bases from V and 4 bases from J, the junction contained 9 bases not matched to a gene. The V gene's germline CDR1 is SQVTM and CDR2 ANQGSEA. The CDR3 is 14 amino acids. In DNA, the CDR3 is TGCAGCGCCATGCCCCCAGGGGGTAATGAAAAACTGTTTTTT. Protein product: CSAMPPGGNEKLFF.

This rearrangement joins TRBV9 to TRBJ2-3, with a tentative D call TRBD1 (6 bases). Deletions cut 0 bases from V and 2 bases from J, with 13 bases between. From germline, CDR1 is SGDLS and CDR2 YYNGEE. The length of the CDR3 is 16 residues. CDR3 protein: CASSVVGQPATDTQYF. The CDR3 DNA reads TGTGCCAGCAGCGTAGTAGGACAGCCAGCCACAGATACGCAGTATTTT.

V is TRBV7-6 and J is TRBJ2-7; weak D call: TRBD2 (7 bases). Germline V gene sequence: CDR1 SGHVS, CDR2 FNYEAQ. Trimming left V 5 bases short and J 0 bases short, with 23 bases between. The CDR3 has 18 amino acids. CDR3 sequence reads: CASSQVGGAGGSSYEQYF. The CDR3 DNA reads TGTGCCAGCAGCCAGGTGGGGGGCGCGGGCGGGAGCTCCTACGAGCAGTACTTC.